This T cell receptor beta chain was identified during a study of T cell responses to AZD1222 COVID-19 vaccine. Whole-study findings and limits: Donors were chiefly white British, with a greater number of females, and clonal diversity was perhaps underestimated. Researchers report vaccine-associated CD4 TCRs spanning spike, with dominance at 160-218 and 743-854. Targeting of unmutated variant regions was reportedly seen in nearly half of spike-specific TCRs.

About this clone itself: What it binds is unknown.

The V end lost 4 bases, the J end lost 0 bases, and 18 bases lay between the germline ends. The CDR3 contains 17 residues. Germline V gene sequence: CDR1 SGHNT, CDR2 YYREEE (reference sequence). Sequenced by immunoSEQ multiplex PCR; TCRdb stores in-frame clones only, minus some. The sample lists some 130,000 clones; approximately 85% were seen once. This rearrangement joins TRBV5-4 to TRBJ2-3, with D perhaps being TRBD1 or TRBD2 (6 bases each). This clonotype originated in an adult in good health. The input for sequencing was peripheral blood, taken on day 0 of AZD1222 vaccination. CDR3 coding DNA: TGTGCCAGCAGCCCGGCCCCCGGGGGCTTAAGCACAGATACGCAGTATTTT. Translated, it gives CASSPAPGGLSTDTQYF.